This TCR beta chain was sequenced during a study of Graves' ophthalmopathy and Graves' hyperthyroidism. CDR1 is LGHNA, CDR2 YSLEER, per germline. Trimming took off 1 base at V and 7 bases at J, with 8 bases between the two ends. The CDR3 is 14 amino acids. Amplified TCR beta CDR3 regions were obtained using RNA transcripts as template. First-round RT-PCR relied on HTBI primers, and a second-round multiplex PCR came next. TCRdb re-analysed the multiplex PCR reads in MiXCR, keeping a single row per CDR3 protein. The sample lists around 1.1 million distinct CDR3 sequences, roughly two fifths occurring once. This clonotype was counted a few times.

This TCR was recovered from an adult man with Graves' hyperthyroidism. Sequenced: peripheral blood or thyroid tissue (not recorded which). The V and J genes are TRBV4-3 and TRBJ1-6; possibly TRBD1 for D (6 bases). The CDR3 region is CASSQGQENSPLHF. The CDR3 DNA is TGCGCCAGCAGCCAAGGACAGGAGAATTCACCCCTCCACTTT.